The sequence of this T cell receptor beta chain was determined in a study of blood T cells in healthy people across ages (dated by TCRdb to about 2015). A note on the overall study: In model experiments, roughly one uniquely barcoded TCR beta cDNA molecule per two T cells was captured by template switching. Using deep sequencing normalized with unique cDNA molecular identifiers, the study measured how TCR beta repertoire diversity changes with age. The donors were split into four age groups: young (average around 16 years), middle-aged (around 40), aged (62) and long-lived (under 85). To avoid experimental bias, donors of different ages were distributed randomly across sequencing lanes. Using the same blood draw, the study looked at two additional independent replicas of 1 million unique cDNA reads for two donors, one aged 18 to 30 and the other aged 80 or older.

Donors were about 36 systemically healthy Caucasian individuals from Russia aged roughly 6 to 100 years. Each donor gave 9.5 to 10 milliliters of peripheral blood, drawn into EDTA-treated Vacutainer tubes. Ficoll-Paque density-gradient centrifugation was used to isolate PBMCs, with at least 6 million obtained per sample. Trizol reagent was used to extract total RNA from the PBMCs, yielding at least 5.5 micrograms per sample. For every donor, flow cytometry on a PBMC aliquot measured the percentage of naive CD45RAhigh/CD27high T cells. The library was obtained by 5' RACE. Sequencing relied on an Illumina HiSeq 2500. A second PCR of roughly 7 to 11 cycles was performed with a sample-barcoded 5' primer and a J-beta primer mix. Each TCR beta cDNA molecule received a unique molecular identifier from a template-switch 5' adaptor carrying 12 random nucleotides. Each sample yielded at least 2.5 million CDR3-containing paired-end reads. All of the RNA was converted into first-strand cDNA using the Mint cDNA synthesis kit, with a TRBC-specific oligonucleotide serving as the primer. All cDNA was treated with uracil-DNA glycosylase and then went through a first 18-cycle PCR with the universal primers M1SS and BC2_uni_R. The study's own analysis went as follows. For normalization, 1 million high-quality reads were randomly selected from each sample, with every read carrying a distinct molecular identifier. Reads sharing molecular identifiers were discarded rather than binned into consensus sequences. MiTCR, with a Q25 quality threshold and the strictest error-elimination algorithm, was used for CDR3 identification, clonotype clustering and error correction. A nonparametric unseen species model using Euler transformation provided a lower-bound estimate of total TCR beta diversity. TCRdb trimmed the raw reads at Q25, called clones with MiXCR and kept productive beta chains. One record per CDR3 amino acid sequence lists the most common genes and DNA. The V and J calls here are based on TCRdb, not the publication. The sample includes approximately 800,000 distinct CDR3 sequences, with under 80% observed a single time. The ten biggest clones cover 25% to 30% of the sample.

Findings and caveats that apply to the study as a whole: The CMV infection status of donors was not known, potentially confounding age-related changes in expanded clonotypes. Bulk unsorted PBMC profiling prevented conclusive comparison of naive and antigen-experienced compartments. A strong correlation was found between observed TCR beta diversity and the percentage of naive T cells measured by flow cytometry. The long-lived group showed more naive CD4+ T cells, fewer expanded clones and increased TCR diversity than the aged group, suggesting age selection. As age increased, observed TCR beta diversity per million T cells dropped in a roughly linear way, and a significant reduction was already evident by age around 41. Estimates of total diversity based on one million sequenced T cells were considered lower bounds and underestimates.

The CDR3 holds 13 amino acids from the cysteine to the phenylalanine. The retained sequence is limited to the CDR3, 39 bases, with the frame set at the first base. The junction shows trimming of 6 bases on V and 4 bases on J, plus 12 bases between the germline ends. On this clonotype: Its target antigen remains unknown. It has no much larger one-base neighbor in the sample; base qualities were not kept.

The sequencing input was blood. Recombination joined TRBV12-3 or TRBV12-4 with TRBJ2-5; a confident D gene designation cannot be given. This TCR came from a man between 25 and 39 years old in good health. The DNA reads as follows: TGTGCCAGCAGGAAGCAGTGGACAGAGACCCAGTACTTC. Its protein is CASRKQWTETQYF.